The source of this TCR beta chain is a study of blood T cell repertoires in COVID-19. At the level of the study: The origin of the acute and convalescent COVID-19 samples was the United States, Italy and Spain.

Per the study methods: Nucleated cell counts were estimated from reference gene primer amplification. Produced via immunoSEQ multiplex PCR; TCRdb's table is partial and in-frame only. The DNA was the basis for D and trimming; V, J and clone size are from that table. The table has 160,000 or so clones, 82% seen once. Everyone who took part was 18 to 89 years old, and they came from 24 US areas. Cohort placement rested on clinical history that participants reported themselves. Germline V gene data show CDR1 as SGHDN and CDR2 as FVKESK. The ends lost 3 bases at V and 7 bases at J; junction bases unmatched: 14. The CDR3 spans 16 residues.

The TCR was taken from a man in his fifties or sixties who had recovered from COVID-19. Sample: PBMCs or T cells enriched from blood (not recorded which). The chain carries TRBV14 and TRBJ2-7; TRBD2 aligns across 8 bases. The CDR3 coding sequence is TGTGCCAGCAGCCACCTCGCCGGGGGGGATTCAGGGGAGCAGTACTTC. It is translated as CASSHLAGGDSGEQYF.